This T cell receptor (beta chain) was sequenced for a study of blood T cell repertoires in COVID-19. Study background: Italy, Spain and the United States were the sources of the convalescent and acute COVID-19 samples. Sample material is recorded as cDNA or gDNA derived from T cells, B-cell-depleted T cells, or PBMCs.

Authors' data handling: From reference gene primer amplification, estimates of nucleated cell counts were derived. Only in-frame clones appear in the TCRdb table, and some are missing; sequencing was by immunoSEQ multiplex PCR. For V, J and clone size, that table is used; D and trimming come from the DNA. The sample lists 77,000 or so clones, 75% to 85% occurring once. V was shortened by 2 bases and J by 4 bases, with 9 bases between the two germline ends. CDR1 LNHDA and CDR2 SQIVND come from the germline V gene (reference sequence). The CDR3 is made up of 14 amino acids. Enrolled during active infection, Seattle patients were then followed longitudinally.

What was sequenced was peripheral blood. The clonotype was recovered from a man younger than 40 with COVID-19, enrolled during active disease. The chain links TRBV19 to TRBJ2-1; D is perhaps TRBD2 (5 bases). The CDR3 DNA is TGTGCCAGTAGTATACGAACGGGATACAATGAGCAGTTCTTC. It is translated as CASSIRTGYNEQFF.